These T cell receptor beta chains were read from a single sample in a study of shared clonotypes between healthy human individuals. Assay used: immunoSEQ multiplex PCR; TCRdb lists only in-frame clones, some missing. This table holds 2 million to 2.5 million clones, 85% to 95% found once. Sequencing was done on a sample of naive CD4+ T cells from PBMCs. These receptor sequences come from a man younger than 35 in good health. Some clones in this sample may be carry-over from other donors' samples. CDR3s include the opening cysteine and the closing phenylalanine or tryptophan. D genes are given only for firm matches. The size entry is marked missing in some rows and otherwise reads once, few, many or a size class.

j_call d_call clone_size v_call cdr3_aa cdr3_nt
TRBJ2-1 NA once TRBV5-6 CASSLMGGSYNEQFF TGTGCCAGCAGCCTGATGGGGGGCTCCTACAATGAGCAGTTCTTC
TRBJ2-2 TRBD2 NA TRBV28 CASSFSSGRIGELFF TGTGCCAGCAGTTTTAGTAGCGGGAGGATCGGGGAGCTGTTTTTT
TRBJ2-1 TRBD2 NA TRBV19 CASSTIAGGYHNEQFF TGTGCCAGTAGTACCATAGCGGGAGGGTATCACAATGAGCAGTTCTTC
TRBJ1-5 NA NA TRBV28 CASRIFTRGSNQPQHF TGTGCCAGCAGAATTTTCACTAGGGGAAGCAATCAGCCCCAGCATTTT
TRBJ1-2 NA NA TRBV21-1 CASSALDHYGYTF TGTGCCAGCAGCGCTTTGGACCACTATGGCTACACCTTC
TRBJ2-7 TRBD2 NA TRBV4-2 CASSQDASGHSYEQYF TGTGCCAGCAGCCAAGATGCTAGCGGTCACTCCTACGAGCAGTACTTC
TRBJ2-7 TRBD1 NA TRBV5-5 CASSLGYRTGDYEQYF TGTGCCAGCAGCTTGGGATACAGGACAGGGGACTACGAGCAGTACTTC
TRBJ2-7 NA NA TRBV2 CASRRTVLAYEQYF TGTGCCAGCAGACGGACAGTTTTAGCCTACGAGCAGTACTTC
TRBJ1-3 TRBD1 NA TRBV13 CASSLRGLRFGNTIYF TGTGCCAGCAGCTTGAGGGGGCTTAGGTTTGGAAACACCATATATTTT
TRBJ1-2 NA NA TRBV18 CASSPPGGVIGQLNYGYTF TGTGCCAGCTCACCACCTGGAGGAGTAATAGGACAGCTCAACTATGGCTACACCTTC
TRBJ2-5 NA NA TRBV30 CAWNRASAGETQYF TGTGCCTGGAATCGGGCCTCTGCGGGAGAGACCCAGTACTTC
TRBJ2-1 TRBD2 NA TRBV5-1 CASSRLASYNEQFF TGCGCCAGCAGCCGACTAGCTTCCTACAATGAGCAGTTCTTC
TRBJ2-3 TRBD1 once TRBV2 CASRGQSYTDTQYF TGTGCCAGCCGGGGACAGTCTTACACAGATACGCAGTATTTT
TRBJ2-1 NA NA TRBV19 CASSPRGVFNEQFF TGTGCCAGCTCCCCTAGGGGCGTTTTCAATGAGCAGTTCTTC
TRBJ2-7 TRBD1 once TRBV7-2 CASSPRRTGGSYEQYF TGTGCCAGCAGCCCCCGTCGGACAGGGGGCTCCTACGAGCAGTACTTC
TRBJ2-3 NA NA TRBV5-1 CASSLLGPSTDTQYF TGCGCCAGCAGCTTGTTGGGCCCAAGCACAGATACGCAGTATTTT
TRBJ1-5 NA NA TRBV19 CASSIYHRGLQPQHF TGTGCCAGTAGTATCTACCATCGAGGGCTGCAGCCCCAGCATTTT
TRBJ1-1 NA NA TRBV28 CASSLSGADTEAFF TGTGCCAGCAGTTTATCTGGGGCGGACACTGAAGCTTTCTTT
TRBJ2-1 TRBD2 once TRBV7-8 CASSPRTSRSSYNEQFF TGTGCCAGCAGCCCTAGGACTAGCCGGAGCTCCTACAATGAGCAGTTCTTC
TRBJ2-1 NA NA TRBV10-3 CAINDGGIRAYNEQFF TGTGCCATCAACGACGGCGGGATAAGGGCCTACAATGAGCAGTTCTTC
TRBJ2-3 NA NA TRBV25-1 CASSPPFASTGTDTQYF TGTGCCAGCAGCCCGCCCTTTGCTAGCACAGGCACAGATACGCAGTATTTT
TRBJ2-1 NA NA TRBV7-3 CASSLRATSSYNEQFF TGTGCCAGCAGCTTAAGGGCGACCAGCTCCTACAATGAGCAGTTCTTC
TRBJ2-5 NA NA TRBV21-1 CASSPLTGLSDPLSLFLQETQYF TGTGCCAGCAGCCCCCTGACCGGACTCTCGGACCCTCTCAGCCTCTTCCTCCAAGAGACCCAGTACTTC
TRBJ1-2 NA once TRBV15 CATSSGQKYGYTF TGTGCCACCAGCAGCGGACAGAAGTACGGCTACACCTTC
TRBJ2-7 NA NA TRBV25-1 CASSGDTDEQYF TGTGCCAGCAGTGGGGACACTGACGAGCAGTACTTC